A selection of T cell receptor beta chains follows, all from one sample in a study of CD8 T cells in ankylosing spondylitis. TCRdb itself ran the 5' RACE reads through MiXCR, one entry per CDR3 protein. Of under 150,000 distinct CDR3 sequences listed, over 9.5% are singletons. Input material: blood, either unsorted or a sorted T cell fraction (not recorded which). Receptor source: a female donor with ankylosing spondylitis or in good health (not recorded which). Both conserved end residues are part of each CDR3. The D gene is left open where the match is weak. Size tells how often a clone was seen (once, few, many) or the class of an expanded clone, and some rows leave it out.

many TRBJ2-5 TRBV2 TRBD2 CASSENLGLAVKETQYF TGTGCCAGCAGTGAGAACCTCGGACTAGCGGTAAAAGAGACCCAGTACTTC
many TRBJ2-5 TRBV28 TRBD2 CASTRLAGEETQYF TGTGCCAGCACCCGACTAGCGGGAGAAGAGACCCAGTACTTC
many TRBJ2-4 TRBV7-2 TRBD2 CASSSRGGENIQYF TGTGCCAGCAGCTCACGGGGGGGGGAAAACATTCAGTACTTC
few TRBJ2-1 TRBV5-6 TRBD2 CASSAPLAGGPNEQFF TGTGCCAGCAGCGCCCCACTAGCGGGAGGGCCGAATGAGCAGTTCTTC
many TRBJ2-2 TRBV18 TRBD1 CASSTGTGATGELFF TGTGCCAGCTCAACCGGGACAGGAGCCACCGGGGAGCTGTTTTTT
many TRBJ1-2 TRBV5-1 TRBD1 CASRMAGTVNYGYTF TGCGCCAGCAGGATGGCCGGGACAGTCAACTATGGCTACACCTTC
many TRBJ1-4 TRBV4-2 NA CASSQGGPVEKLFF TGTGCCAGCAGCCAAGGAGGGCCGGTTGAAAAACTGTTTTTT
NA TRBJ1-5 TRBV15 NA CATSLTGREPQHF TGTGCCACCAGCTTAACAGGCAGGGAGCCTCAGCATTTT
once TRBJ1-2 TRBV12-3/TRBV12-4 NA CASSLLTANYDYTF TGTGCCAGCAGTCTCCTGACAGCCAACTATGACTACACCTTC
NA TRBJ2-3 TRBV10-3 TRBD1 CAISPGTVGTDTQYF TGTGCCATCAGCCCCGGGACAGTGGGCACAGATACGCAGTATTTT
many TRBJ1-5 TRBV6-2/TRBV6-3 NA CASSYTEYSNQPQHF TGTGCCAGCAGTTATACAGAGTATAGCAATCAGCCCCAGCATTTT
many TRBJ1-2 TRBV7-9 NA CASSSLGRGGLHTF TGTGCCAGCAGCTCCCTAGGAAGGGGGGGCCTTCACACCTTC
many TRBJ2-1 TRBV20-1 TRBD2 CSALIGGTSAYNEQFF TGCAGTGCCCTAATAGGGGGGACTAGTGCCTACAATGAGCAGTTCTTC
many TRBJ1-5 TRBV20-1 TRBD1 CSALETGGQPQHF TGCAGTGCGTTGGAGACAGGGGGCCAGCCCCAGCATTTT
many TRBJ1-1 TRBV20-1 NA CSASENTEAFF TGCAGTGCGTCGGAGAACACTGAAGCTTTCTTT
many TRBJ2-2 TRBV2 NA CASTWQVSTGELFF TGTGCCAGCACCTGGCAGGTCAGCACCGGGGAGCTGTTTTTT
many TRBJ1-5 TRBV6-2/TRBV6-3 NA CASSYERYQPQHF TGTGCCAGCAGTTACGAACGTTATCAGCCCCAGCATTTT
many TRBJ2-7 TRBV20-1 NA CSASKNGYEQYF TGCAGTGCTAGTAAGAATGGATACGAGCAGTACTTC
many TRBJ2-1 TRBV7-8 TRBD2 CASGTSGRGVRNEQFF TGTGCCAGCGGGACTAGCGGGAGGGGGGTTAGGAATGAGCAGTTCTTC
many TRBJ1-1 TRBV28 NA CASRGHGLNTEAFF TGTGCCAGCCGGGGGCACGGCCTGAACACTGAAGCTTTCTTT
NA TRBJ2-7 TRBV7-9 NA CASSPRGHLSYAQYF TGTGCCAGCAGCCCAAGGGGCCACCTATCCTACGCGCAGTACTTC
many TRBJ1-4 TRBV7-9 NA CASSLARGGEEKLFF TGTGCCAGCAGCTTAGCCCGGGGGGGGGAAGAAAAACTGTTTTTT
many TRBJ2-1 TRBV9 NA CASSNRDRHNEQFF TGTGCCAGCAGCAACCGGGACCGCCACAATGAGCAGTTCTTC
NA TRBJ1-4 TRBV29-1 NA CSAEGLTNEKLFF TGCAGCGCTGAAGGGCTTACTAATGAAAAACTGTTTTTT
NA TRBJ2-1 TRBV5-1 NA CASTRDVNNEQFF TGCGCCAGCACCCGGGACGTCAACAATGAGCAGTTCTTC